Included here is one T cell receptor (beta chain) sequence, with context. Its antigen remains unknown. The sample belongs to a study of shared clonotypes between healthy human individuals. Whole-study results and caveats: A limitation of the genetic and exposure-history diversity represented arose from few donors.

Between the trimmed V and J ends, which lost 4 bases and 4 bases, there was a span of 8 bases. Germline lookup yields CDR1 MNHEY and CDR2 SVGAGI. This CDR3 spans 12 amino acids. The input for sorted-subset replicate PCRs was about 0.2 ug DNA, 25,000 to 35,000 T cell genomes. Produced via immunoSEQ multiplex PCR; TCRdb's table is partial and in-frame only. The sample has approximately 1.5 million clones, around 98% seen once. This clonotype was obtained from a man aged 25 to 40 in good health. V usage is TRBV6-5 and J usage is TRBJ2-7, with D uncertain. Sequencing input: naive CD4+ T cells sorted from blood. Subset specified: CD45RA+ positively selected. The CDR3 loop is CASSSSRYEQYF. The DNA of the CDR3 is TGTGCCAGCAGTTCCTCTAGGTACGAGCAGTACTTC.